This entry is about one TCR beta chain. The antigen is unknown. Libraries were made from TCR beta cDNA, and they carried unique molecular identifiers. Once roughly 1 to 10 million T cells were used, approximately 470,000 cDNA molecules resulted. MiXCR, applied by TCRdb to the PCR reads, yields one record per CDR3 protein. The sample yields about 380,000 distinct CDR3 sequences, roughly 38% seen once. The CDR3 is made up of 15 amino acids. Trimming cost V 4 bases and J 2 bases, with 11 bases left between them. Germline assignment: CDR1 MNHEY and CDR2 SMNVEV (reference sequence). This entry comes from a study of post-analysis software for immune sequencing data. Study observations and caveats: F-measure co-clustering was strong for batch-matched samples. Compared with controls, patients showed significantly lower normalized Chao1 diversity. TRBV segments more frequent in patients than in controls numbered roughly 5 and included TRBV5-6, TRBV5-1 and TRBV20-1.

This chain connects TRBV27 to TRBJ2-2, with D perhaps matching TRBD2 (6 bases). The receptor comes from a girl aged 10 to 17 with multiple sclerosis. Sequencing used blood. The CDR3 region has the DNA TGTGCCAGCAGTTCGGAGGGGTACAACACCGGGGAGCTGTTTTTT. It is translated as CASSSEGYNTGELFF.